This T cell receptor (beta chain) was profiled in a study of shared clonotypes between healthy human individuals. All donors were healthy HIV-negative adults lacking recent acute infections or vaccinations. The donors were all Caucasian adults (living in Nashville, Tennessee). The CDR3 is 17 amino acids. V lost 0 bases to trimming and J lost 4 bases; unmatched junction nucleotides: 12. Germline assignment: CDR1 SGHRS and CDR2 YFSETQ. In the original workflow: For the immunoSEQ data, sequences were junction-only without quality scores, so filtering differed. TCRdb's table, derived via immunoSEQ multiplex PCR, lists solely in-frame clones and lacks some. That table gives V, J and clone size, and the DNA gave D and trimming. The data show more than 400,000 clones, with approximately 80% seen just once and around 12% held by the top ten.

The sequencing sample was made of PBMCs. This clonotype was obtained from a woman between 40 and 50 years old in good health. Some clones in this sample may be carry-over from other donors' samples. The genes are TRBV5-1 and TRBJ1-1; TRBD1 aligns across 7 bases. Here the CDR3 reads CASSLGGDRARVTEAFF. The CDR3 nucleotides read TGCGCCAGCAGCTTGGGAGGAGACAGGGCCAGAGTCACTGAAGCTTTCTTT.